A single TCR beta chain is shown here with its context. This sample was included in a study of blood T cell repertoires in COVID-19. Study as a whole: From T cells, B-cell-depleted T cells, or PBMCs came the material, which was cDNA or gDNA.

Per the original data handling: The assay estimated nucleated cells by amplifying reference gene primers. Clones were read by immunoSEQ multiplex PCR, and TCRdb kept only the in-frame ones, dropping some. That table gives V, J and clone size, and the DNA gave D and trimming. The sample shows 250,000 or so clones, 75% to 85% of them seen only once. The trim removed 9 bases at V and 4 bases at J, leaving 11 bases unmatched. This CDR3 has 15 residues. The germline gives CDR1 MDHEN, CDR2 SYDVKM. The J gene is TRBJ2-7, the V gene TRBV28; 11 nucleotides agree with TRBD2. Sequences were obtained from peripheral blood. The receptor was derived from a human donor in a cohort sampled during active COVID-19. This chain's CDR3 is CASKTPGLAEYEQYF. The DNA for the CDR3 is TGTGCCAGTAAAACTCCGGGACTAGCGGAATACGAGCAGTACTTC.